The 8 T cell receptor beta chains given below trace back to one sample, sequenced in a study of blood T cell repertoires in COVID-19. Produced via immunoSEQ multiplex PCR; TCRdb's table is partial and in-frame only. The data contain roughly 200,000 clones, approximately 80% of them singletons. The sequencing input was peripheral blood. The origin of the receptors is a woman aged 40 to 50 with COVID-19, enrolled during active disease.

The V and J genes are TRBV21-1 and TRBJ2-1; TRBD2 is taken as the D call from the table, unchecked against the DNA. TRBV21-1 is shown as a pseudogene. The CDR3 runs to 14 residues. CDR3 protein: CASNRGAVSNEQFF. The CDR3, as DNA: TGTGCCAGCAACCGGGGGGCGGTGAGTAATGAGCAGTTCTTC.

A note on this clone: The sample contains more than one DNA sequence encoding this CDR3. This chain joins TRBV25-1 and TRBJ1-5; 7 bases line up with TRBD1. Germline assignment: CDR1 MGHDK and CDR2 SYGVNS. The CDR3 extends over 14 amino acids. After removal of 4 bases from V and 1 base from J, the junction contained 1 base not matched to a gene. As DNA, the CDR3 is TGTGCCAGCAGTGGACAGGGAAGCAATCAGCCCCAGCATTTT. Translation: CASSGQGSNQPQHF.

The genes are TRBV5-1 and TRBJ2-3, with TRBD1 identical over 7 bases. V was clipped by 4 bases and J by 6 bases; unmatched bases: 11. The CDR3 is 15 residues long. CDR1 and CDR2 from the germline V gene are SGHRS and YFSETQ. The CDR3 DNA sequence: TGCGCCAGCAGCACCCACAGGGGAGAAGAGGATACGCAGTATTTT. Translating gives CASSTHRGEEDTQYF.

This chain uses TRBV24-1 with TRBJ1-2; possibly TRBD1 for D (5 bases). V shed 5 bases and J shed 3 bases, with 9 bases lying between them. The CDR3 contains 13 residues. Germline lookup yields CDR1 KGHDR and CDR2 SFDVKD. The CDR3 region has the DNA TGTGCCACCAGTGCGGGGGGGTACTATGGCTACACCTTC. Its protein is CATSAGGYYGYTF.

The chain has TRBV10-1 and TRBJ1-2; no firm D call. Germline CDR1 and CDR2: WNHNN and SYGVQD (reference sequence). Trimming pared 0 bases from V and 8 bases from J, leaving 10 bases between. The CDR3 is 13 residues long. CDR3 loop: CASSESRGLGYTF. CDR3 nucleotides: TGCGCCAGCAGTGAGTCGCGAGGACTCGGCTACACCTTC.

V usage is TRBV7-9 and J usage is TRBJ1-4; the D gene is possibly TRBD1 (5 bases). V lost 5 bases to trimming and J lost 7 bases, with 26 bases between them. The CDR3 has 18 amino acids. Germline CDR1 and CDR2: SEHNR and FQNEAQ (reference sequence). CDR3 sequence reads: CASSNPTVTPRDSEKLFF. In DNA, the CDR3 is TGTGCCAGCAGCAATCCCACCGTAACCCCCAGGGATAGTGAAAAACTGTTTTTT. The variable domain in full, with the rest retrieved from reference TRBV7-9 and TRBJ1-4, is DTGVSQNPRHKITKRGQNVTFRCDPISEHNRLYWYRQTLGQGPEFLTYFQNEAQLEKSRLLSDRFSAERPKGSFSTLEIQRTEQGDSAMYLCASSNPTVTPRDSEKLFFGSGTQLSVL.

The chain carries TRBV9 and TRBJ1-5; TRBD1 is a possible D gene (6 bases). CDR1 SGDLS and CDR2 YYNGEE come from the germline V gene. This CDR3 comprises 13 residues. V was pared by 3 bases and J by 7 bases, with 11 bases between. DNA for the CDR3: TGTGCCAGCAGCGCGACAGGTAACCAGCCCCAGCATTTT. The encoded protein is CASSATGNQPQHF.

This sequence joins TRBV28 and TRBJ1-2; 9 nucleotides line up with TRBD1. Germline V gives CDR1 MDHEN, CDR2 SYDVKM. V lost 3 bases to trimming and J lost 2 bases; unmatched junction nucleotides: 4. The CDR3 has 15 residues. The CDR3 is CASSLLGTGNYGYTF. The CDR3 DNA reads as TGTGCCAGCAGTTTGTTAGGGACAGGGAACTATGGCTACACCTTC.